A single count supports the clone carrying this T cell receptor (beta chain). Its antigen remains unknown. Data came from immunoSEQ multiplex PCR; TCRdb stores just in-frame clones and leaves some out. The sample includes around 190,000 clones, just over 85% seen only once; the top ten take about 0.49%. The sample is drawn from a study of T cell responses to AZD1222 COVID-19 vaccine. Points from the study as a whole: Every sample of the repertoires postdated the peak T cell response. Clonal diversity may have been underestimated, and the donors were mostly white British, with more females than males. Spike-specific TCR depth and breadth grew after two AZD1222 doses.

There are 17 residues in the CDR3. J gave up 6 bases and V 7 bases, and 16 bases lay outside the gene matches. The V gene's germline CDR1 is SGHDT and CDR2 YYEEEE. This chain links TRBV5-6 with TRBJ2-3; 11 positions match TRBD2. Sequencing was performed on peripheral blood, taken on day 0 of AZD1222 vaccination. The receptor was isolated from an adult in good health. CDR3 DNA sequence: TGTGCCAGCTCCGTTACTAGCGGGAGAGGTAGTGGGGATACGCAGTATTTT. It codes for CASSVTSGRGSGDTQYF.